These 27 T cell receptor beta chains were sequenced from one sample in a study of blood T cells in healthy people across ages. Next came a second PCR, run for about 7 to 12 cycles, which used a sample-barcoded 5' primer along with a J-beta primer mix. TCRdb reanalysed the 5' RACE reads using MiXCR and keeps one entry per CDR3 protein. The sample includes 1,800,000 or so distinct CDR3 sequences, about 39% of them seen just once. Sequences were obtained from blood. The receptors derive from a human donor in good health.

The genes are TRBV6-5 and TRBJ2-5; D possibly corresponds to TRBD2 (5 bases). Trimming cost V 4 bases and J 5 bases, with 11 bases left between them. This CDR3 spans 13 amino acids. The germline gives CDR1 MNHEY, CDR2 SVGAGI. This CDR3 reads CASSSPWEETQYF. The CDR3 nucleotides are TGTGCCAGCAGTTCCCCCTGGGAGGAGACCCAGTACTTC.

About this clonotype: A read error may produce the germline difference seen at one junction end. The chain couples TRBV29-1 to TRBJ2-5; 10 positions match TRBD1. Germline V gene data show CDR1 as SQVTM and CDR2 as ANQGSEA. CDR3 length equals 15 residues. The chain's CDR3 is CGVEGWDRGRETQYF. CDR3 sequence (DNA): TGCGGCGTTGAAGGATGGGACAGGGGTAGGGAGACCCAGTACTTC.

V and J are TRBV12-5 and TRBJ2-4, with 8 bases fitting TRBD1. CDR3 length: 15 amino acids. The trim removed 5 bases at V and 13 bases at J, leaving 16 bases unmatched. CDR1 is LGHNT and CDR2 is FRNRAP in the germline V gene. CDR3 DNA sequence: TGTGCTAGTGGTAAAGAGGGGACAGGCGCCTACGGGCAGTACTTC. Its translation: CASGKEGTGAYGQYF.

Of note for this clonotype: The junction differs from germline at one of its ends, possibly a read error. The rearrangement uses TRBV7-8 and TRBJ2-3; D is possibly TRBD2 (6 bases). In germline, CDR1 is SGHVS, CDR2 FQNEAQ. The length of the CDR3 is 16 residues. The CDR3 sequence is CGSSARLVKSTDTQYF. Here the CDR3 DNA reads TGTGGCAGCAGCGCCCGACTAGTTAAGAGCACAGATACGCAGTATTTT.

The chain is built from TRBV6-5 and TRBJ2-2; tentatively, D is TRBD2 (5 bases). Trimming removed 2 bases from V and 4 bases from J, with 14 bases in between. CDR3 size: 16 residues. CDR1 is MNHEY, CDR2 SVGAGI, per germline. The chain's CDR3 is CASSYQLESGTGELFF. CDR3 in DNA: TGTGCCAGCAGTTACCAACTAGAGTCGGGCACCGGGGAGCTGTTTTTT.

The chain combines TRBV5-6 with TRBJ2-7, with D uncertain. Trimming stripped 1 base from V and 0 bases from J, with 17 bases between. The CDR3 extends over 17 amino acids. Germline V gene sequence: CDR1 SGHDT, CDR2 YYEEEE. The CDR3 nucleotides are TGTGCCAGCAGCTTGTTACTTCGACTCGAAAGCTCCTACGAGCAGTACTTC. This gives the protein CASSLLLRLESSYEQYF.

The rearrangement links TRBV6-2 or TRBV6-3 to TRBJ2-2; no clear D. Trimming took 0 bases from V and 5 from J, leaving 7 bases between them. The V gene's germline CDR1 is MNHEY and CDR2 SVGEGT. The CDR3 runs 14 residues. The CDR3 here is CASSYSGPTGELFF. CDR3 nucleotides: TGTGCCAGCAGTTACTCCGGCCCAACCGGGGAGCTGTTTTTT.

Ten or more counts support this clonotype. The V call is TRBV12-3 or TRBV12-4, the J call TRBJ1-2; TRBD1 matches at 7 bases. V trimming: 5 bases; J trimming: 4 bases; junction bases outside the gene matches: 7. The CDR3 loop spans 14 amino acids. CDR3 nucleotide sequence: TGTGCCAGCAGTCCCACAGGGGTTGCCTATGGCTACACCTTC. Translation gives CASSPTGVAYGYTF.

This clonotype has ten or more counts. This rearrangement joins TRBV5-1 to TRBJ2-5; D remains ambiguous. V shed 0 bases and J shed 4 bases, with 4 bases lying between them. This CDR3 has 12 residues. Germline-derived CDR1 and CDR2 are SGHRS and YFSETQ. The CDR3 DNA follows: TGCGCCAGCAGCTTGGAAGCAGAGACCCAGTACTTC. Residues: CASSLEAETQYF.

As regards this clonotype: A much bigger clone sits one base away, suggesting this may be a read error. The chain links TRBV7-2 to TRBJ2-7; weak D call: TRBD2 (6 bases). The CDR3 has 15 amino acids. Germline assignment: CDR1 SGHTA and CDR2 FQGNSA. V lost 8 bases, J lost 3 bases, and 20 bases lay in between. DNA for the CDR3: TGTGCCAGCGGCTGGGCGGGGCAGATCCACTACGAGCAGTACTTC. This translates into CASGWAGQIHYEQYF.

This chain joins TRBV6-1 and TRBJ1-6; a possible D gene is TRBD1 (5 bases). Per germline, CDR1 MNHNS and CDR2 SASEGT. V dropped 3 bases and J dropped 8 bases, with 11 bases sitting between them. This CDR3 region has 14 residues. CDR3 DNA: TGTGCCAGCAGTGAGCCTTGGGGGGATTCACCCCTCCACTTT. Its protein product is CASSEPWGDSPLHF.

This clonotype turned up a few times. This chain joins TRBV3-1 and TRBJ2-7; weak D call: TRBD2 (5 bases). Germline CDR1 LGHDT, CDR2 YNNKEL (reference sequence). The CDR3 has 14 amino acids. Between the trimmed V and J ends, which lost 4 bases and 5 bases, there was a span of 15 bases. The CDR3 DNA reads TGTGCCAGCAGCCTCCAACTAGATTCGGACGAGCAGTACTTC. Translating gives CASSLQLDSDEQYF.

In the case of this clonotype: At one of its ends the junction is not consistent with the germline gene, which may arise from a read error. This sequence joins TRBV3-1 and TRBJ2-5; the match to TRBD2 covers 9 bases. The CDR3 sequence is 20 residues long. Germline V CDR1 and CDR2: LGHDT, YNNKEL (reference sequence). The CDR3 DNA is TGTGCCAGCAGCCAAGATCTGGGCCGGCTAGCGGGATCGTACCAAGGGACCCAGTACTTC. This codes for CASSQDLGRLAGSYQGTQYF.

This clonotype was counted a few times. This chain connects TRBV3-1 to TRBJ1-2; D gene ambiguous. Germline lookup yields CDR1 LGHDT and CDR2 YNNKEL (reference sequence). This CDR3 has 15 amino acids. V was shortened by 1 base and J by 1 base, with 10 bases between the two germline ends. The CDR3 coding sequence is TGTGCCAGCAGCCAAGGTCATGGACTTAACTATGGCTACACCTTC. Encoded protein: CASSQGHGLNYGYTF.

This rearrangement joins TRBV6-6 to TRBJ1-4; 7 positions match TRBD1. Germline values: CDR1 MNHNY, CDR2 SVGAGI (reference sequence). Germline trimming cut 4 bases from V and 11 bases from J; bases unmatched to any gene: 10. The CDR3 length is 14 residues. CDR3 protein: CASSSVDREGKLFF. The DNA for the CDR3 is TGTGCCAGCAGTTCCGTCGACAGGGAGGGCAAACTGTTTTTT.

This clonotype was observed a few times. V gene TRBV27 combines with J gene TRBJ2-1, with a possible D match to TRBD2 (6 bases). V was trimmed by 0 bases and J by 8 bases, leaving 11 bases between them. Germline-derived CDR1 and CDR2 are MNHEY and SMNVEV (reference sequence). The CDR3 covers 14 residues. CDR3 sequence: CASSLSGWGDEQFF. The CDR3 DNA sequence: TGTGCCAGCAGTTTATCCGGTTGGGGGGATGAGCAGTTCTTC.

V usage is TRBV5-1 and J usage is TRBJ1-4; D unclear. The CDR3 extends over 15 amino acids. The germline gives CDR1 SGHRS, CDR2 YFSETQ. V lost 4 bases, J lost 7 bases, and 17 bases lay in between. The CDR3 nucleotides are TGCGCCAGCAGCCCCCAACCTGATACACGTGAAAAACTGTTTTTT. It specifies CASSPQPDTREKLFF.

This clonotype came up a few times. V gene TRBV15 combines with J gene TRBJ1-1, with D possibly being TRBD1 (5 bases). Germline CDR1 and CDR2: LNHNV and YYDKDF (reference sequence). This CDR3 comprises 15 residues. Trimming cost V 0 bases and J 4 bases, with 12 bases left between them. CDR3 sequence: CATSRDRGSGTEAFF. The CDR3 nucleotides read TGTGCCACCAGCAGAGATCGGGGGAGCGGCACTGAAGCTTTCTTT.

Concerning this clonotype: The junction does not match germline at one end; this may be a read error. The rearrangement links TRBV5-6 to TRBJ1-2; unclear D gene. The CDR3 length is 13 residues. Germline V gene data show CDR1 as SGHDT and CDR2 as YYEEEE. The CDR3 nucleotides read TGTGCCAGCAGCTTTACGGGATTAGGAGGCTGCACCTTC. Translation: CASSFTGLGGCTF.

The chain has TRBV29-1 and TRBJ1-4; D is undetermined. The CDR3 runs to 13 residues. Trimming pared 2 bases from V and 4 bases from J, leaving 8 bases between. Germline CDR1 reads SQVTM; CDR2 reads ANQGSEA. CDR3 DNA sequence: TGCAGCGTTGAAATCCAGAGTAATGAAAAACTGTTTTTT. This encodes CSVEIQSNEKLFF.

The chain uses TRBV7-9 and TRBJ2-3, with 9 bases identical to TRBD2. The germline CDR1 and CDR2 sequences are SEHNR and FQNEAQ (reference sequence). This CDR3 has 16 residues. J lost 4 bases, V lost 4 bases, and 9 bases had no gene match. The CDR3 here is CASSSSGTSFADTQYF. The CDR3 coding sequence is TGTGCCAGCAGCTCATCCGGGACTAGCTTCGCAGATACGCAGTATTTT.

In this sample, this clonotype turned up a few times. The CDR3 sequence: CASSFTYRTGIMNTEAFF. DNA of the CDR3: TGTGCCAGCAGCTTTACGTATAGAACCGGGATTATGAACACTGAAGCTTTCTTT. The chain carries TRBV7-2 and TRBJ1-1; D is unclear. V was cut by 3 bases and J by 0 bases, with 20 bases left in between. CDR1 and CDR2 (germline): SGHTA, FQGNSA. The CDR3 is 18 amino acids.

The rearrangement joins TRBV4-2 to TRBJ2-2; no firm D call. This CDR3 is built from 14 residues. The germline CDR1 and CDR2 sequences are LGHNA and YNFKEQ. V gave up 1 base and J gave up 4 bases, with 7 bases separating them. Here the CDR3 DNA reads TGTGCCAGCAGCCAAGCGAAGGGCACCGGGGAGCTGTTTTTT. Amino acid sequence: CASSQAKGTGELFF.

The V and J genes are TRBV5-6 and TRBJ2-7; either TRBD1 or TRBD2 may supply D (6 bases each). The germline V and J ends were trimmed by 6 bases and 3 bases, with 19 bases remaining between them. CDR3 length: 15 residues. Germline V CDR1 and CDR2: SGHDT, YYEEEE. The CDR3 is CASKHPGASFYEQYF. The CDR3, as DNA: TGTGCCAGCAAACATCCGGGGGCTAGTTTCTACGAGCAGTACTTC.

This clonotype was recorded a few times. The rearrangement links TRBV4-3 to TRBJ1-4, with D possibly matching TRBD1 (5 bases). Germline CDR1 and CDR2: LGHNA and YSLEER. Trimming shortened V by 0 bases and J by 7 bases, and 15 bases separated the two germline ends. This CDR3 has 16 amino acids. CDR3 sequence reads: CASSQDWRRQGEKLFF. The CDR3 DNA reads TGCGCCAGCAGCCAAGATTGGAGGCGGCAGGGTGAAAAACTGTTTTTT.

This clonotype has more than one count but fewer than ten. A read error may produce the germline difference seen at one junction end. The chain uses TRBV5-1 and TRBJ1-2; D is unclear. Germline values: CDR1 SGHRS, CDR2 YFSETQ. CDR3 length equals 15 residues. The CDR3 nucleotides are TGCGCCAGCAGCTTGGCCGCAGACTTCAACTATGGCTGCACCTTC. It specifies CASSLAADFNYGCTF.

A few counts support this clonotype. DNA of the CDR3: TGCGCCAGCAGCCAGTTAGCGGGGGGGCTGGACACCGGGGAGCTGTTTTTT. This encodes CASSQLAGGLDTGELFF. V gene TRBV4-3 combines with J gene TRBJ2-2, with TRBD2 matching 11 bases. Per germline, CDR1 LGHNA and CDR2 YSLEER. V lost 3 bases, J lost 3 bases, and 6 bases stayed unmatched. The CDR3 loop spans 17 amino acids.